Given below is one TCR beta chain in context. These data come from a study of blood T cell repertoires in COVID-19. Per the original data handling: It was from reference gene primer amplification that nucleated cell counts were estimated. The data were produced by immunoSEQ multiplex PCR, yet TCRdb's version contains in-frame clones alone and is incomplete. V and J calls and clone size are given by that table; D and trimming were obtained from the DNA. Counted here are some 130,000 clones, over 80% occurring once; the ten biggest clones make up 15% to 20%. Those who participated ranged in age from roughly 18 to 89 years and resided in around 22 US areas. Donors were grouped by their self-reported clinical history. Donors in Cohort 3 who had recovered were those with two negative PCRs, healthcare professional clearance, or resolution of their symptoms. This TCR derives from a man aged 25 to 40 who had recovered from COVID-19. Sample: PBMCs or T cells enriched from blood (not recorded which).

CDR3: CASSPTGLNTEAFF. The DNA of the CDR3 is TGTGCCAGCAGCCCGACAGGTCTGAACACTGAAGCTTTCTTT. This chain links TRBV3-1 (or the pseudogene TRBV3-2) with TRBJ1-1; the D gene is possibly TRBD1 (6 bases). CDR1 and CDR2 (germline): LGHDT, YNNKEL (reference sequence). The germline V and J ends were trimmed by 4 bases and 0 bases, with 9 bases remaining between them. This CDR3 contains 14 residues.